A single sample gave rise to the 15 T cell receptor beta chains below, sequenced in a study of T cell responses to AZD1222 COVID-19 vaccine. The table came from immunoSEQ multiplex PCR; TCRdb's copy has only in-frame clones and leaves some out. The repertoire holds 130,000 to 150,000 clones, with 92% as singletons. The sample here was peripheral blood, taken on day 0 of AZD1222 vaccination. The receptors here all came from an adult in good health.

This sequence joins TRBV6-5 and TRBJ2-7; a possible D gene is TRBD2 (7 bases). Trimming left V 8 bases short and J 5 bases short, with 13 bases between. In germline, CDR1 is MNHEY, CDR2 SVGAGI. This CDR3 is 12 amino acids long. In nucleotides, the CDR3 is TGTGCCAGCTGGGGAGGGGGGGACGAGCAGTACTTC. It yields the protein CASWGGGDEQYF.

The J gene is TRBJ2-1, the V gene TRBV9, with TRBD1 matching over 8 bases. V lost 2 bases to trimming and J lost 5 bases; unmatched junction nucleotides: 12. CDR3 length: 17 amino acids. Germline loops: CDR1 SGDLS, CDR2 YYNGEE. The CDR3, as DNA: TGTGCCAGCAGCGTCCCTGGGGGTACAGGGGGACACAATGAGCAGTTCTTC. This codes for CASSVPGGTGGHNEQFF.

The chain carries TRBV25-1 and TRBJ1-4; the D is unclear. Trimming removed 1 base at V and 6 bases at J, with 18 bases between. The CDR3 consists of 17 residues. Germline V gene lookup returns CDR1 MGHDK and CDR2 SYGVNS. The CDR3 DNA follows: TGTGCCAGCAGTGAATTTGCGCCGGGAGAAAGGGATGAAAAACTGTTTTTT. Its protein product is CASSEFAPGERDEKLFF.

J is TRBJ2-7 and V is TRBV3-1 (or the pseudogene TRBV3-2); 9 nucleotides line up with TRBD2. CDR3 size: 12 residues. The germline V gene has CDR1 LGHDT and CDR2 YNNKEL (reference sequence). Trimming removed 5 bases from V and 12 bases from J; junction bases left unmatched: 8. This CDR3 is CASSSPSGAAYF. In DNA, the CDR3 is TGTGCCAGCAGCTCTCCTAGCGGGGCTGCGTACTTC.

The chain is built from TRBV2 and TRBJ1-3; TRBD1 matches at 9 bases. In germline, CDR1 is SNHLY, CDR2 FYNNEI. This CDR3 region has 15 residues. J gave up 4 bases and V 5 bases, and 6 bases lay outside the gene matches. The CDR3 DNA sequence: TGTGCCAGCAGTCAGACAGGGGGATGGGGAAACACCATATATTTT. Protein: CASSQTGGWGNTIYF.

V and J are TRBV3-1 (or the pseudogene TRBV3-2) and TRBJ2-1; D remains unclear. In germline, CDR1 is LGHDT, CDR2 YNNKEL (reference sequence). V shed 5 bases and J shed 8 bases, with 13 bases lying between them. The CDR3 totals 13 residues. The CDR3 loop is CASSKLPGYEQFF. The DNA for the CDR3 is TGTGCCAGCAGCAAACTCCCCGGCTATGAGCAGTTCTTC.

This clone was counted a single time. The J gene is TRBJ1-1, the V gene TRBV18, with D unclear. The germline V gene encodes CDR1 KGHSH and CDR2 LQKENI. Trimming pared 5 bases from V and 3 bases from J, leaving 4 bases between. CDR3 length: 11 residues. The CDR3 sequence: CASSGDTEAFF. Written as DNA, the CDR3 is TGTGCCAGCTCAGGAGACACTGAAGCTTTCTTT.

The genes are TRBV2 and TRBJ2-1, with D possibly matching TRBD1 (6 bases). Trimming left V 7 bases short and J 5 bases short, with 12 bases between. The CDR3 has 13 residues. Germline V lookup: CDR1 SNHLY, CDR2 FYNNEI. CDR3 in amino acids: CASNGQWDNEQFF. CDR3 bases: TGTGCCAGCAATGGACAGTGGGACAATGAGCAGTTCTTC. Complete variable domain (other parts from reference TRBV2 and TRBJ2-1): EPEVTQTPSHQVTQMGQEVILRCVPISNHLYFYWYRQILGQKVEFLVSFYNNEISEKSEIFDDQFSVERPDGSNFTLKIRSTKLEDSAMYFCASNGQWDNEQFFGPGTRLTVL.

The V and J genes are TRBV2 and TRBJ1-5; possible D gene TRBD1, 5 bases. The CDR3 totals 14 residues. Trimming removed 6 bases at V and 4 bases at J, with 13 bases between. Germline V gene data show CDR1 as SNHLY and CDR2 as FYNNEI. CDR3 amino acids: CASRETVRNQPQHF. CDR3 in DNA: TGTGCCAGCAGGGAGACAGTAAGGAATCAGCCCCAGCATTTT.

The rearrangement uses TRBV5-4 and TRBJ1-4; 7 bases map to TRBD1. V lost 4 bases, J lost 8 bases, and 11 bases stayed unmatched. The germline V gene has CDR1 SGHNT and CDR2 YYREEE (reference sequence). The CDR3 totals 15 residues. The DNA for the CDR3 is TGTGCCAGCAGCCACAACAGGGGCGGTGGGGAAAAACTGTTTTTT. Its translation is CASSHNRGGGEKLFF. The whole variable domain, filled in from reference TRBV5-4 and TRBJ1-4, reads ETGVTQSPTHLIKTRGQQVTLRCSSQSGHNTVSWYQQALGQGPQFIFQYYREEENGRGNFPPRFSGLQFPNYSSELNVNALELDDSALYLCASSHNRGGGEKLFFGSGTQLSVL.

This sequence joins TRBV27 and TRBJ1-2; weak D call: TRBD1 (5 bases). V lost 5 bases and J 4 bases, leaving 14 bases between the germline ends. This CDR3 contains 14 residues. Germline CDR1 and CDR2: MNHEY and SMNVEV (reference sequence). This chain's CDR3 is CASSGKGDPYGYTF. CDR3 DNA: TGTGCCAGCAGTGGCAAAGGGGACCCCTATGGCTACACCTTC.

This chain connects TRBV30 to TRBJ1-5; D is possibly TRBD1 (6 bases). V was trimmed by 1 base and J by 0 bases, leaving 10 bases between them. CDR3 size: 15 residues. The germline gives CDR1 GTSNPN, CDR2 SVGIG (reference sequence). CDR3 in DNA: TGTGCCTGGAGTGATGGGGGGCATAGCAATCAGCCCCAGCATTTT. Amino acid sequence: CAWSDGGHSNQPQHF.

The CDR3 region has the DNA TGTGCCAGCAGTTACGCGGGGGGCTCCTACGAGCAGTACTTC. The encoded protein is CASSYAGGSYEQYF. V and J are TRBV6-2 or TRBV6-3 and TRBJ2-7, with 8 bases that match TRBD2. Looked up from germline, CDR1 is MNHEY and CDR2 is SVGEGT. J was trimmed by 0 bases and V by 2 bases; bases with no gene match: 0. The CDR3 length is 14 residues.

J is TRBJ2-7 and V is TRBV28; 8 bases map to TRBD2. CDR3 length: 14 residues. Germline lookup yields CDR1 MDHEN and CDR2 SYDVKM. The junction had 8 bases not matched to a gene; V was cut back by 6 bases and J by 4 bases. CDR3 sequence (DNA): TGTGCCAGCAGACGGGGGGGTGAGTCTTACGAGCAGTACTTC. Protein: CASRRGGESYEQYF.

This clone was observed a handful of times. This chain connects TRBV7-3 to TRBJ2-1; D is possibly TRBD1 (5 bases). Germline CDR1 reads SGHTA; CDR2 reads FQGTGA. The CDR3 totals 15 residues. V was cut by 5 bases and J by 1 base, with 12 bases left in between. This chain's CDR3 is CASSLYQGSYNEQFF. Here the CDR3 DNA reads TGTGCCAGCAGCCTTTATCAGGGTTCCTACAATGAGCAGTTCTTC.